A single sample gave rise to the 12 T cell receptor beta chains below, sequenced in a study of blood T cells in healthy people across ages (dated by TCRdb to 2013 to 2016). Library generation was performed with 5' RACE. The sequencer listed for this sample is Illumina HiSeq 2500. The second PCR ran for roughly 7 to 11 cycles and used a J-beta primer mix along with a sample-barcoded 5' primer. TCRdb cleaned the public reads at Q25 with fastp, built clones with MiXCR and kept in-frame beta chains. A single entry per CDR3 protein holds the most common genes and DNA from its merged rows. For this sample there are over 500,000 distinct CDR3 sequences; more than 45% appear just once. The leading ten clones occupy approximately 13% of the sample. Sequencing was carried out using blood. These receptors were collected from a woman older than 75 in good health.

As to this clonotype: A read error may be the cause here, since a much bigger clone is one base away. V gene TRBV7-9 combines with J gene TRBJ1-2, with unresolved D. The CDR3 spans 13 residues. Per germline, CDR1 SEHNR and CDR2 FQNEAQ (reference sequence). The CDR3, as DNA: TGTGCCAGCGGCTTGGGAGCTCTCTATGGCTACACCTTC. It yields the protein CASGLGALYGYTF.

This clonotype was seen only a few times. V is TRBV27 and J is TRBJ2-1, with D possibly being TRBD1 or TRBD2 (6 bases each). V lost 3 bases and J 8 bases, leaving 14 bases between the germline ends. Germline V gives CDR1 MNHEY, CDR2 SMNVEV (reference sequence). The CDR3 covers 14 residues. CDR3 loop: CASSLDRGGDEQFF. The CDR3 DNA sequence: TGTGCCAGCAGTTTGGACAGAGGAGGGGATGAGCAGTTCTTC.

Turning to this clonotype: One base away lies a much larger clone, so this may be a sequencing read error. The chain recombines TRBV2 with TRBJ2-3; TRBD2 matches at 7 bases. The CDR3 has 15 amino acids. V shed 8 bases and J 0 bases; nucleotides not matched to a gene: 8. CDR1 is SNHLY, CDR2 FYNNEI, per germline. The CDR3 region is CASAEGRASTDTQYF. The CDR3 DNA reads TGTGCCAGCGCCGAGGGGAGGGCAAGCACAGATACGCAGTATTTT. Looking up the rest from reference TRBV2 and TRBJ2-3 gives the full variable domain: EPEVTQTPSHQVTQMGQEVILRCVPISNHLYFYWYRQILGQKVEFLVSFYNNEISEKSEIFDDQFSVERPDGSNFTLKIRSTKLEDSAMYFCASAEGRASTDTQYFGPGTRLTVL.

The rearrangement joins TRBV10-3 to TRBJ2-1, with no clear D. V lost 2 bases, J lost 6 bases, and 5 bases lay in between. Germline CDR1 ENHRY, CDR2 SYGVKD. This CDR3 spans 12 amino acids. The chain's CDR3 is CAISELGNEQFF. The CDR3 coding sequence is TGTGCCATCAGTGAGCTGGGCAATGAGCAGTTCTTC.

In this sample, this clonotype turned up many times. The gene calls are TRBV4-1 and TRBJ2-7; 8 positions match TRBD1. The CDR3 totals 17 residues. Germline V gene lookup returns CDR1 MGHRA and CDR2 YSYEKL. With V trimmed by 0 bases and J by 2 bases, 9 bases remained unmatched. CDR3 residues: CASSQDRGQGRAYEQYF. Here the CDR3 DNA reads TGCGCCAGCAGCCAAGATAGAGGACAGGGAAGAGCCTACGAGCAGTACTTC.

The chain employs TRBV7-2 and TRBJ2-5, with 8 positions matching TRBD2. Germline loops: CDR1 SGHTA, CDR2 FQGNSA. This CDR3 has 15 amino acids. J was trimmed by 4 bases and V by 1 base; bases with no gene match: 5. CDR3 loop: CASSLEATSGETQYF. As DNA, the CDR3 is TGTGCCAGCAGCTTAGAGGCAACTAGCGGAGAGACCCAGTACTTC.

This clonotype was counted at least ten times. The chain uses TRBV12-3 or TRBV12-4 and TRBJ2-7; no reliable D call. CDR3 size: 12 residues. Trimming took off 10 bases at V and 1 base at J, with 11 bases between the two ends. The CDR3 spells CAKLGVSYEQYF. CDR3 sequence (DNA): TGTGCCAAATTGGGTGTATCCTACGAGCAGTACTTC.

Note on this clonotype: A read error may explain this, as a much larger clone is one base away. The genes are TRBV30 and TRBJ2-1; the D is unclear. From germline, CDR1 is GTSNPN and CDR2 SVGIG (reference sequence). The CDR3 is made up of 13 amino acids. Trimming shortened V by 3 bases and J by 5 bases, and 11 bases separated the two germline ends. The CDR3 nucleotides read TGTGCCTGGAGAGGCAGGTCTAACAATGAGCAGTTCTTC. Encoded protein: CAWRGRSNNEQFF.

A note on this clonotype: A much larger clone sits a single nucleotide away, making a read error possible. The gene calls are TRBV29-1 and TRBJ2-5; D is uncertain. The germline CDR1 and CDR2 sequences are SQVTM and ANQGSEA. The CDR3 covers 12 residues. Trimming took 4 bases from V and 4 from J, leaving 10 bases between them. CDR3 coding DNA: TGCAGCGTTGGTAGAGGCCGAGAGACCCAGTACTTC. Amino acid sequence: CSVGRGRETQYF.

This clonotype was observed many times. The chain links TRBV10-3 to TRBJ2-1; TRBD2 is a possible D gene (5 bases). V dropped 0 bases and J dropped 12 bases, with 9 bases sitting between them. Germline lookup yields CDR1 ENHRY and CDR2 SYGVKD. This CDR3 contains 12 residues. The CDR3 coding sequence is TGTGCCATCAGTGAGTCGGAGGAGATGCAGTTCTTC. This sequence encodes CAISESEEMQFF.

This chain joins TRBV12-3 or TRBV12-4 and TRBJ2-1, with 9 bases lining up with TRBD2. CDR3 length equals 17 residues. The trim removed 2 bases at V and 7 bases at J, leaving 12 bases unmatched. CDR3 coding DNA: TGTGCCAGCAGTTTACTTAGGACTAGCGACTTCGCGAATGAGCAGTTCTTC. It is translated as CASSLLRTSDFANEQFF.

This clonotype came up many times. For the CDR3, the DNA is TGTGCCAGCAGTTTAATGGCGGGACAGGGGGTGTACGAGCAGTACTTC. Protein: CASSLMAGQGVYEQYF. V usage is TRBV12-3 or TRBV12-4 and J usage is TRBJ2-7, with 11 nucleotides matching TRBD1. V was clipped by 2 bases and J by 4 bases; unmatched bases: 7. The CDR3 sequence is 16 residues long.